These 2 T cell receptor beta chains originate from one sample sequenced in a study of blood T cell repertoires in COVID-19. The method was immunoSEQ multiplex PCR; TCRdb's version includes in-frame clones alone and lacks a portion of them. The table shows about 150,000 clones, with approximately 90% occurring only once. Source material: peripheral blood. Receptor source: a woman aged 40 to 50 with acute or convalescent COVID-19.

The V call is TRBV19, the J call TRBJ2-5, with a possible D match to TRBD2 (7 bases). The CDR3 loop spans 15 amino acids. The germline V and J ends were trimmed by 3 bases and 4 bases, with 15 bases remaining between them. CDR1 is LNHDA, CDR2 SQIVND, per germline (reference sequence). The CDR3 region is CASSIEGGGGETQYF. CDR3 nucleotide sequence: TGTGCCAGTAGTATCGAGGGGGGGGGTGGAGAGACCCAGTACTTC.

This clone showed up just once. The chain joins TRBV6-5 to TRBJ1-2; D gene unclear. V lost 5 bases, J lost 4 bases, and 11 bases lay in between. The CDR3 is 13 amino acids. Germline V gene data show CDR1 as MNHEY and CDR2 as SVGAGI. CDR3: CASSRVQSYGYTF. CDR3 in DNA: TGTGCCAGCAGTCGCGTACAGTCCTATGGCTACACCTTC.